The 13 T cell receptor beta chains reported below all come from one sample, sequenced in a study of T cell responses to AZD1222 COVID-19 vaccine (dated by TCRdb to 2020 to 2022). To prepare the library, the immunoSEQ multiplex PCR assay was applied. The immuneACCESS repertoire file appears here via TCRdb, limited to in-frame rearrangements. These files lack a portion of the clones; in checked studies, under half of the deficit traces to unresolved V genes, and the cause of the others is not known. Present in this sample are over 100,000 clones, around 85% of which were seen just once. The ten biggest clones cover 2.4% of the sample. The time point label, as the study defines it: baseline before first vaccination. The sample here was peripheral blood, taken on day 0 of AZD1222 vaccination. Receptors were obtained from an adult in good health.

CDR3 amino acids: CASRKGQGPYNEQFF. The CDR3 DNA is TGTGCCAGTAGGAAGGGACAGGGCCCCTACAATGAGCAGTTCTTC. This chain joins TRBV19 and TRBJ2-1; TRBD1 matches at 9 bases. After removal of 6 bases from V and 2 bases from J, the junction contained 5 bases not matched to a gene. CDR1 is LNHDA and CDR2 is SQIVND in the germline V gene (reference sequence). The CDR3 has 15 residues.

The chain joins TRBV5-6 to TRBJ2-7; 7 nucleotides agree with TRBD1. V shed 2 bases and J 5 bases; nucleotides not matched to a gene: 4. Germline CDR1 SGHDT, CDR2 YYEEEE. The CDR3 is 13 residues long. CDR3 amino acids: CASSLGGRNEQYF. CDR3 coding DNA: TGTGCCAGCAGCTTAGGGGGCCGGAACGAGCAGTACTTC.

The chain employs TRBV5-1 and TRBJ1-1, with D unresolved. V lost 4 bases and J lost 4, with 14 bases in between. This CDR3 comprises 14 residues. CDR1 and CDR2 from the germline V gene are SGHRS and YFSETQ. The CDR3 spells CASSPVSVRTEAFF. DNA for the CDR3: TGCGCCAGCAGCCCCGTTAGTGTTCGCACTGAAGCTTTCTTT.

The chain is built from TRBV19 and TRBJ2-7, with D perhaps matching TRBD2 (6 bases). Trimming removed 2 bases at V and 2 bases at J, with 7 bases between. There are 13 residues in the CDR3. Per germline, CDR1 LNHDA and CDR2 SQIVND (reference sequence). CDR3 bases: TGTGCCAGTAGTATAACGGGAGCCTACGAGCAGTACTTC. This translates into CASSITGAYEQYF.

This clone was seen a few times. This chain links TRBV20-1 with TRBJ1-1; D is unresolved. Trimming shortened V by 3 bases and J by 5 bases, and 19 bases separated the two germline ends. This CDR3 is built from 15 residues. CDR1 DFQATT and CDR2 SNEGSKA come from the germline V gene (reference sequence). CDR3 sequence reads: CSASGQVGRQTEAFF. CDR3 nucleotide sequence: TGCAGTGCTAGTGGTCAGGTGGGTAGGCAAACTGAAGCTTTCTTT.

This clone was observed once. J is TRBJ2-7 and V is TRBV15; 12 positions match TRBD2. CDR1 is LNHNV, CDR2 YYDKDF, per germline (reference sequence). The CDR3 sequence is 13 residues long. Losses at the gene ends were 6 bases for V and 4 bases for J; bases not matched to a gene: 1. The CDR3 nucleotides are TGTGCCACCAGTCTAGCGGGAGGGTACGAGCAGTACTTC. It specifies CATSLAGGYEQYF.

CDR3: CASSEILADTQYF. The CDR3 DNA sequence: TGTGCCAGCAGTGAAATCTTGGCAGATACGCAGTATTTT. This sequence joins TRBV2 and TRBJ2-3; D remains ambiguous. Germline-derived CDR1 and CDR2 are SNHLY and FYNNEI. This CDR3 has 13 amino acids. Trimming removed 2 bases from V and 4 bases from J, with 7 bases in between. Looking up the rest from reference TRBV2 and TRBJ2-3 gives the full variable domain: EPEVTQTPSHQVTQMGQEVILRCVPISNHLYFYWYRQILGQKVEFLVSFYNNEISEKSEIFDDQFSVERPDGSNFTLKIRSTKLEDSAMYFCASSEILADTQYFGPGTRLTVL.

V is TRBV5-6 and J is TRBJ1-5; 9 nucleotides align to TRBD1. V gave up 6 bases and J gave up 3 bases; unmatched junction bases: 4. This CDR3 is 14 amino acids long. Germline CDR1 reads SGHDT; CDR2 reads YYEEEE. CDR3: CASTRTGDNQPQHF. The CDR3 DNA sequence: TGTGCCAGCACCCGGACAGGGGACAATCAGCCCCAGCATTTT.

V usage is TRBV28 and J usage is TRBJ1-2; TRBD1 might be the D (5 bases). The germline CDR1 and CDR2 sequences are MDHEN and SYDVKM. The CDR3 contains 13 residues. V shed 7 bases and J shed 2 bases, with 11 bases lying between them. The CDR3 here is CASTTGGNYGYTF. Here the CDR3 DNA reads TGTGCCAGCACTACCGGGGGAAACTATGGCTACACCTTC.

The rearrangement uses TRBV2 and TRBJ1-2, with TRBD1 as a possible D gene (5 bases). Germline V CDR1 and CDR2: SNHLY, FYNNEI. The length of the CDR3 is 15 residues. V lost 0 bases and J 8 bases, leaving 16 bases between the germline ends. Here the CDR3 reads CASSEAWGTGGGYTF. DNA for the CDR3: TGTGCCAGCAGTGAAGCGTGGGGGACCGGGGGAGGCTACACCTTC.

J is TRBJ2-7 and V is TRBV28, with D hard to call. Germline V gene sequence: CDR1 MDHEN, CDR2 SYDVKM. The CDR3 runs 13 residues. The V and J ends lost 2 bases and 5 bases respectively, with 10 bases between them. CDR3 region: CASSLPSPHEQYF. CDR3 in DNA: TGTGCCAGCAGTTTACCCTCCCCTCACGAGCAGTACTTC.

The chain carries TRBV20-1 and TRBJ2-1; the match to TRBD2 covers 10 bases. With 3 bases clipped from V and 4 bases from J, the junction kept 6 bases outside the gene matches. From germline, CDR1 is DFQATT and CDR2 SNEGSKA (reference sequence). The CDR3 is 15 amino acids. CDR3 residues: CSASRTSGVYNEQFF. CDR3 DNA: TGCAGTGCTAGTAGGACTAGCGGAGTGTACAATGAGCAGTTCTTC.

The table lists this clone with a few counts. V and J are TRBV4-1 and TRBJ1-5; the D is unclear. The CDR3 runs to 13 residues. V was pared by 1 base and J by 3 bases, with 4 bases between. CDR1 and CDR2 from the germline V gene are MGHRA and YSYEKL. The CDR3 DNA reads TGCGCCAGCAGCCAAGTATACAATCAGCCCCAGCATTTT. Translating it yields CASSQVYNQPQHF.